This T cell receptor (beta chain) was identified in a study of blood T cells in healthy people across ages. PCR was performed a second time for about 7 to 11 cycles using a sample-barcoded 5' primer and a J-beta primer mix. Every single cDNA molecule received a tag from a template-switch adaptor with 12 random nucleotides. CDR3-containing paired-end reads numbering at least 2.5 million came from each sample. MiXCR was run by TCRdb on the 5' RACE reads, yielding one entry per CDR3 protein. There are more than 900,000 distinct CDR3 sequences in the sample; 25% to 35% occur only once, and approximately 10% lies in the top ten. Germline values: CDR1 SNHLY, CDR2 FYNNEI. Trimming cost V 8 bases and J 0 bases, with 13 bases left between them. This CDR3 contains 14 residues. These records were also assigned to another study, of T cells of mothers and their children. That source notes: Both sample barcodes and 2-4 random nucleotides came from the M1S primer of the second PCR. Maternal samples each gave over 9 million TCR beta CDR3 reads, and child samples some 2.8 million each.

The chain has TRBV2 and TRBJ1-2; D is unresolved. The sequence was obtained from a woman in her 40s in good health. The sample taken for sequencing was blood. DNA for the CDR3: TGTGCCAGCCGCGGGCATCAAGCTAACTATGGCTACACCTTC. Translation gives CASRGHQANYGYTF.